A selection of T cell receptor beta chains follows, all from one sample in a study of T cells after yellow fever vaccination. One entry per CDR3 protein results from TCRdb running MiXCR on the 5' RACE reads. The sample includes approximately 180,000 distinct CDR3 sequences, 5.5% to 8% of them seen just once. Source: CD4+ T cells sorted from PBMCs, taken on the day of the first yellow fever vaccination. These TCRs come from a young man who received the YFV17D yellow fever vaccine. Each CDR3 is given with its conserved first and last residue. Fields, in order: V gene, clone size, J gene, D gene, CDR3 DNA, CDR3 protein. D genes are given only for firm matches. Some rows mark clone size as missing; the rest say once, few, many or name a class of expanded clone.

TRBV5-1	many	TRBJ2-2	.	TGCGCCAGCAGCTTGGGGGACGCCGGGGAGCTGTTTTTT	CASSLGDAGELFF
TRBV29-1	.	TRBJ2-1	.	TGCAGCGTTGGAGGTATGGCGAAGCAGTTCTTC	CSVGGMAKQFF
TRBV5-1	few	TRBJ1-4	.	TGCGCCAGCAGCCCGGGGGGACTTAATGAAAAACTGTTTTTT	CASSPGGLNEKLFF
TRBV5-4	few	TRBJ2-3	.	TGTGCCAGCGCCGACAGTTCAGATACGCAGTATTTT	CASADSSDTQYF
TRBV12-3/TRBV12-4	many	TRBJ2-5	TRBD1	TGTGCCAGCAAAGGCCAAACAGGGGGTGCAGAGACCCAGTACTTC	CASKGQTGGAETQYF
TRBV7-2	many	TRBJ2-7	TRBD2	TGTGCCAGCAGCTTATCACCTAGCGGGGGGGGTTACTCCTACGAGCAGTACTTC	CASSLSPSGGGYSYEQYF
TRBV5-1	few	TRBJ2-1	.	TGCGCCAGCAGCTTGGCTAGTCGCTACAATGAGCAGTTCTTC	CASSLASRYNEQFF
TRBV12-3/TRBV12-4	few	TRBJ1-5	TRBD1	TGTGCCAGCAGTCCCGACAGGGAAACCCAGCCCCAGCATTTT	CASSPDRETQPQHF
TRBV18	.	TRBJ2-5	TRBD1	TGTGCCAGCTCACCAAGCAGGGGGTCAACAGAGACCCAGTACTTC	CASSPSRGSTETQYF
TRBV4-3	few	TRBJ2-6	.	TGCGCCAGCAGCCAAGATATAGGCTCTGGGGCCAACGTCCTGACTTTC	CASSQDIGSGANVLTF
TRBV20-1	.	TRBJ2-5	TRBD2	TGCAGTGCTAGTTTGTCTAGCGGGGGGCCCCAAGAGACCCAGTACTTC	CSASLSSGGPQETQYF
TRBV3-1	.	TRBJ2-3	.	TGTGCCAGCAGCCAAGCTACCCGGGGGCACACAGATACGCAGTATTTT	CASSQATRGHTDTQYF
TRBV11-2	many	TRBJ2-3	.	TGTGCCAGCAGCTTTACCGGGACGCTAGAAGATACGCAGTATTTT	CASSFTGTLEDTQYF
TRBV10-3	many	TRBJ2-7	TRBD1	TGTGCCATCTTTGACGACAGGGGACCATACGAGCAGTACTTC	CAIFDDRGPYEQYF
TRBV9	many	TRBJ2-1	.	TGTGCCAGCAGCGTAGCCCCCCCAGCGGGGCAGTTCTTC	CASSVAPPAGQFF
TRBV3-1	few	TRBJ1-5	.	TGTGCCAGCAGCCAAGAGGGAGGGCATCAGCCCCAGCATTTT	CASSQEGGHQPQHF
TRBV2	many	TRBJ2-5	.	TGTGCCAGCAGTGAATCAGTTCAAGAGACCCAGTACTTC	CASSESVQETQYF
TRBV7-8	many	TRBJ2-4	.	TGTGCCAGCAGCTTAGGCAGGGCGGCCAAAAACATTCAGTACTTC	CASSLGRAAKNIQYF
TRBV7-2	few	TRBJ2-3	TRBD2	TGTGCCAGCAGCTTAGCGGGACTAGCGGGGTCAGATACGCAGTATTTT	CASSLAGLAGSDTQYF
TRBV7-2	few	TRBJ1-4	.	TGTGCCAGCAGCTTCCTGGGACCTTGGAATGAAAAACTGTTTTTT	CASSFLGPWNEKLFF
TRBV19	few	TRBJ1-1	.	TGTGCCAGTAGTATTGTTTCTTCAGGGGACACTGAAGCTTTCTTT	CASSIVSSGDTEAFF
TRBV7-2	many	TRBJ2-1	TRBD2	TGTGCCAGCAGTCAACTAGCGGGGGGCTACAATGAGCAGTTCTTC	CASSQLAGGYNEQFF
TRBV7-8	many	TRBJ2-7	.	TGTGCCAGCAGCTTAGGCGTCGCCGACACCAACGAGCAGTACTTC	CASSLGVADTNEQYF
TRBV10-3	few	TRBJ1-1	.	TGTGCCATCAGTGAGACAGGGAGGGCTGAAGCTTTCTTT	CAISETGRAEAFF
TRBV20-1	.	TRBJ2-1	TRBD2	TGCAGTGCTCTTCTCCAAGCGGGGGCCCCCTACAATGAGAAGTTCTTC	CSALLQAGAPYNEKFF
TRBV6-2/TRBV6-3	few	TRBJ2-1	TRBD2	TGTGCCAGCAGTTATGGGACTAGCGGGTCCGATGAGCAGTTCTTC	CASSYGTSGSDEQFF
TRBV5-6	few	TRBJ1-2	.	TGTGCCAGCAGCTTGGACAGGGTTTTTGATGGCTACACCTTC	CASSLDRVFDGYTF
TRBV9	.	TRBJ2-2	.	TGTGCCAGCAGCCTCACCGCCACCTCGGGGGCCGGGGAGCTGTTTTTT	CASSLTATSGAGELFF
TRBV12-5	.	TRBJ2-7	.	TGTGCTAGTGGTTTTACAGGGCACTCGAAAAACTCCTACGAGCAGTACTTC	CASGFTGHSKNSYEQYF
TRBV6-5	.	TRBJ1-3	.	TGTGCCAGCAGTTACTCGATGAGGTCTGGAAACACCATATATTTT	CASSYSMRSGNTIYF
TRBV2	.	TRBJ2-1	.	TGTGCCAGCAGTGGGGCGGGCCAGCCCTTATACAATGAGCAGTTCTTC	CASSGAGQPLYNEQFF
TRBV4-3	.	TRBJ2-1	TRBD2	TGCGCCAGCAGCCAAGCCCTAGCGGGGAATGAGCAGTTCTTC	CASSQALAGNEQFF
TRBV5-5	many	TRBJ1-2	TRBD1	TGTGCCAGCAGCTTGGCCAGGACAGGGGGCGCGGGGTATGGCTACACCTTC	CASSLARTGGAGYGYTF
TRBV10-3	few	TRBJ2-5	TRBD2	TGTGCCATCAGTGGACTAGCCAACCAAGAGACCCAGTACTTC	CAISGLANQETQYF
TRBV7-3	.	TRBJ1-1	.	TGTGCCAGCAGCTTATTTGTCGCAGGGGACACTGAAGCTTTCTTT	CASSLFVAGDTEAFF
TRBV5-1	few	TRBJ1-2	TRBD1	TGCGCCAGCAGCCCACCCCCGGACAGGGGCCGAGGCTACACCTTC	CASSPPPDRGRGYTF
TRBV5-4	.	TRBJ2-3	TRBD2	TGTGCCAGCAGCTCTCGGACTAGCGGGAATCCTAGCACAGATACGCAGTATTTT	CASSSRTSGNPSTDTQYF
TRBV7-2	.	TRBJ2-7	.	TGTGCCAGCAGCTTGGGGGGCCACTACGAGCAGTACTTC	CASSLGGHYEQYF
TRBV10-3	many	TRBJ2-3	.	TGTGCCATCAGCGAACGGGATACGCAGTATTTT	CAISERDTQYF
TRBV24-1	many	TRBJ2-2	TRBD2	TGTGCCACCCAAGGCCTAGCGGGGGCCAGGAACACCGGGGAGCTGTTTTTT	CATQGLAGARNTGELFF
TRBV27	many	TRBJ1-2	.	TGTGCCAGCAGTTTAAGGTTCAACTATGGCTACACCTTC	CASSLRFNYGYTF